The 30 T cell receptor beta chains presented below share a single source sample, sequenced in a study of prognosis after radiotherapy for stage I lung cancer. Amplification of TCR beta CDR3 from genomic DNA used two-round multiplex PCR. First-round PCR, the initial amplification, used primers specific to each TRBV and TRBJ gene. In TCRdb, the multiplex PCR reads were re-called with MiXCR into one record per CDR3 protein. The sample holds around 56,000 distinct CDR3 sequences, more than 25% seen once. Here the sequenced sample was PBMCs, taken before or after stereotactic body radiation therapy (not recorded which). These TCRs come from a donor over 45 with non-small cell lung cancer.

The table lists this clonotype with many counts. The chain carries TRBV5-1 and TRBJ2-2, with D possibly TRBD1 on 6 matching bases. The CDR3 consists of 16 residues. The V gene lost 0 bases and the J gene lost 2 bases, with 11 bases spanning the gap. CDR1 and CDR2 from the germline V gene are SGHRS and YFSETQ. The CDR3: CASSLARGSNTGELFF. The CDR3 DNA is TGCGCCAGCAGCTTGGCCAGGGGCTCTAACACCGGGGAGCTGTTTTTT.

As regards this clonotype: It is likely a read error: a sequence one base away is far more abundant. This chain joins TRBV6-5 and TRBJ1-5; D remains ambiguous. The CDR3 length is 13 residues. Germline CDR1 reads MNHEY; CDR2 reads SVGAGI. Trimming took off 4 bases at V and 4 bases at J, with 8 bases between the two ends. In DNA, the CDR3 is TGTGCCAGCAGTTTCGAATTTAATCAGCCCCAGCATTTT. It encodes CASSFEFNQPQHF.

Concerning this clonotype itself: This sequence is one base from a far larger clone and is likely a read error. The rearrangement uses TRBV6-4 and TRBJ1-2, with D uncertain. V lost 5 bases to trimming and J lost 2 bases, with 15 bases between them. This CDR3 comprises 15 residues. Per germline, CDR1 MRHNA and CDR2 SNTAGT. Here the CDR3 DNA reads TGTGCCAGCAGTTGCCTTTTATGGGAAAACTATGGCTACACCTTC. It specifies CASSCLLWENYGYTF.

This clonotype has a count of ten or more. The chain uses TRBV24-1 and TRBJ2-3; D possibly corresponds to TRBD2 (5 bases). V was cut by 10 bases and J by 4 bases, with 20 bases left in between. This CDR3 spans 15 amino acids. The germline V gene encodes CDR1 KGHDR and CDR2 SFDVKD. CDR3 DNA: TGTGCCACTTTGTCTCGGACTTCCCGGGCAGATACGCAGTATTTT. It is translated as CATLSRTSRADTQYF.

The table lists this clonotype with many counts. V and J are TRBV28 and TRBJ1-5; D ambiguous. Trimming stripped 1 base from V and 4 bases from J, with 8 bases between. Germline CDR1 is MDHEN and CDR2 is SYDVKM. The CDR3 has 14 amino acids. CDR3 nucleotide sequence: TGTGCCAGCAGTTTATACCTGGCGAATCAGCCCCAGCATTTT. Protein: CASSLYLANQPQHF. Looking up the rest from reference TRBV28 and TRBJ1-5 gives the full variable domain: DVKVTQSSRYLVKRTGEKVFLECVQDMDHENMFWYRQDPGLGLRLIYFSYDVKMKEKGDIPEGYSVSREKKERFSLILESASTNQTSMYLCASSLYLANQPQHFGDGTRLSIL.

The CDR3 region is CASSQRGTSTDTQYF. The CDR3 DNA follows: TGTGCCAGCAGCCAGCGGGGAACTAGCACAGATACGCAGTATTTT. The chain has TRBV9 and TRBJ2-3, with 7 bases lining up with TRBD2. The J segment lost 0 bases and the V segment lost 4 bases, leaving 5 bases of the junction unmatched. The V gene's germline CDR1 is SGDLS and CDR2 YYNGEE. This CDR3 contains 15 residues.

Points on this clonotype: A much bigger clone sits one base away, suggesting this may be a read error. The chain is built from TRBV19 and TRBJ2-1, with 7 bases that match TRBD2. The CDR3 has 15 residues. Germline values: CDR1 LNHDA, CDR2 SQIVND (reference sequence). V lost 5 bases and J lost 8; bases outside the gene matches: 12. The CDR3 DNA sequence: TGTGCCAGTAGTGCCCGGGAGGTGGGGGGAGATGAGCAGTTCTTC. Encoded protein: CASSAREVGGDEQFF.

As to this clonotype: At one boundary the junction diverges from the germline segment, which might be a read error. This chain uses TRBV28 with TRBJ2-7; D is unresolved. CDR1 and CDR2 from the germline V gene are MDHEN and SYDVKM. CDR3 length: 15 amino acids. The CDR3 loop is CASISPGFNSYEQYF. CDR3 in DNA: TGTGCCAGCATTTCGCCGGGCTTTAACTCCTACGAGCAGTATTTC.

This clonotype occurred a few times. The chain is built from TRBV4-1 and TRBJ2-6, with D tentatively TRBD1 (6 bases). The length of the CDR3 is 20 residues. Trimming pared 4 bases from V and 0 bases from J, leaving 22 bases between. Germline V gene lookup returns CDR1 MGHRA and CDR2 YSYEKL. The CDR3, as DNA: TGCGCCAGCAGCCCCACGAGCGTCAGGGGATATGACTCTGGGGCCAACGTCCTGACTTTC. Translation gives CASSPTSVRGYDSGANVLTF.

This clonotype was detected many times. J is TRBJ2-5 and V is TRBV6-2 or TRBV6-3; a weak D match, TRBD2 (5 bases). CDR1 is MNHEY and CDR2 is SVGEGT in the germline V gene. This CDR3 contains 15 residues. Trimming took off 6 bases at V and 1 base at J, with 15 bases between the two ends. In DNA form, the CDR3 reads TGTGCCAGCAGCCCCCCCGGGGTGGCCCAAGAGACCCAGTACTTC. Its protein product is CASSPPGVAQETQYF.

This clonotype was detected many times. V usage is TRBV7-2 and J usage is TRBJ2-7; 7 nucleotides line up with TRBD1. The CDR3 sequence is 15 residues long. Trimming took 0 bases from V and 2 from J; bases not matched to a gene: 4. CDR1 SGHTA and CDR2 FQGNSA come from the germline V gene. CDR3: CASSLAGTETYEQYF. The DNA of the CDR3 is TGTGCCAGCAGCTTAGCTGGGACAGAGACCTACGAGCAGTACTTC. Full variable domain (rest looked up from reference TRBV7-2 and TRBJ2-7): GAGVSQSPSNKVTEKGKDVELRCDPISGHTALYWYRQSLGQGLEFLIYFQGNSAPDKSGLPSDRFSAERTGGSVSTLTIQRTQQEDSAVYLCASSLAGTETYEQYFGPGTRLTVT.

A single count supports this clonotype. The junction shows a germline mismatch at one end, possibly a read error. The J gene is TRBJ1-6, the V gene TRBV12-3 or TRBV12-4, with D perhaps TRBD1 (5 bases). CDR3 length equals 15 residues. The CDR3 reads CASSLALRVVSHLHF. The CDR3 DNA reads TGTGCCAGCAGTTTAGCTCTCAGGGTGGTTTCACACCTCCACTTT.

Ten or more counts support this clonotype. The CDR3 region has the DNA TGTGCCAGCACCCTCCTAGCGGGGGGGCCGGGAGAGACCCAGTACTTC. Translating it yields CASTLLAGGPGETQYF. The rearrangement links TRBV6-1 to TRBJ2-5; TRBD2 aligns across 12 bases. V lost 7 bases to trimming and J lost 4 bases; unmatched junction nucleotides: 10. Germline-derived CDR1 and CDR2 are MNHNS and SASEGT. The CDR3 spans 16 residues.

This clonotype has a count of ten or more. The chain carries TRBV12-3 or TRBV12-4 and TRBJ2-5, with D perhaps matching TRBD2 (5 bases). This CDR3 spans 15 amino acids. V was shortened by 4 bases and J by 5 bases, with 17 bases between the two germline ends. CDR3 region: CASSSRERPGETQYF. Written as DNA, the CDR3 is TGTGCCAGCAGTTCTAGGGAGAGGCCGGGGGAGACCCAGTACTTC.

This clonotype was seen a single time. The chain combines TRBV27 with TRBJ2-2; TRBD1 matches at 7 bases. Losses at the gene ends were 9 bases for V and 9 bases for J; bases not matched to a gene: 16. CDR1 MNHEY and CDR2 SMNVEV come from the germline V gene (reference sequence). The CDR3 runs 15 residues. This CDR3 reads CASRTCTGVPWELFF. In DNA, the CDR3 is TGTGCCAGTAGGACCTGTACAGGGGTCCCCTGGGAGCTGTTTTTT.

Remarks on this clonotype: It is likely a read error: a sequence one base away is far more abundant. The chain is built from TRBV7-2 and TRBJ2-2, with D uncertain. V gave up 9 bases and J gave up 3 bases, with 14 bases separating them. The CDR3 loop spans 14 amino acids. Germline CDR1 reads SGHTA; CDR2 reads FQGNSA. CDR3 in amino acids: CARILARYTGELFF. CDR3 DNA sequence: TGTGCCAGAATCTTGGCGAGGTACACCGGGGAGCTGTTTTTT. The entire variable domain, with the rest obtained from reference TRBV7-2 and TRBJ2-2, is as follows: GAGVSQSPSNKVTEKGKDVELRCDPISGHTALYWYRQSLGQGLEFLIYFQGNSAPDKSGLPSDRFSAERTGGSVSTLTIQRTQQEDSAVYLCARILARYTGELFFGEGSRLTVL.

This clonotype was recorded many times. The rearrangement links TRBV12-3 or TRBV12-4 to TRBJ1-5; D is unresolved. This CDR3 comprises 14 residues. The germline V and J ends were trimmed by 1 base and 3 bases, with 7 bases remaining between them. Here the CDR3 reads CASSLGGYNQPQHF. The CDR3 region has the DNA TGTGCCAGCAGTTTAGGAGGGTACAATCAGCCCCAGCATTTT.

This clonotype was detected ten times or more. The gene calls are TRBV7-3 and TRBJ1-5, with D perhaps TRBD1 (5 bases). The V gene's germline CDR1 is SGHTA and CDR2 FQGTGA. Trimming left V 0 bases short and J 1 base short, with 13 bases between. The CDR3 extends over 17 amino acids. The CDR3 nucleotides are TGTGCCAGCAGCTTAACCGGGGGTATAGTAAGCAATCAGCCCCAGCATTTT. It encodes CASSLTGGIVSNQPQHF.

There are many counts of this clonotype. The chain combines TRBV6-4 with TRBJ2-3; 7 nucleotides line up with TRBD1. Trimming removed 2 bases from V and 0 bases from J; junction bases left unmatched: 5. The germline V gene encodes CDR1 MRHNA and CDR2 SNTAGT. This CDR3 has 16 residues. In DNA, the CDR3 is TGTGCCAGCAGTGACAGGACAGGTGGAAGCACAGATACGCAGTATTTT. Amino acids: CASSDRTGGSTDTQYF.

At least ten counts were recorded for this clonotype. This chain uses TRBV30 with TRBJ2-7, with D perhaps TRBD2 (5 bases). Germline CDR1 reads GTSNPN; CDR2 reads SVGIG (reference sequence). The CDR3 has 12 amino acids. Trimming removed 5 bases at V and 3 bases at J, with 11 bases between. The CDR3 nucleotides are TGTGCCTGGCGAGGGTCCCGCTACGAGCAGTACTTC. Amino acids: CAWRGSRYEQYF.

This clonotype was observed many times. The rearrangement uses TRBV15 and TRBJ1-5; D perhaps matches TRBD1 (6 bases). Germline CDR1 reads LNHNV; CDR2 reads YYDKDF (reference sequence). The CDR3 extends over 12 amino acids. V lost 8 bases to trimming and J lost 6 bases, with 11 bases between them. CDR3 bases: TGTGCCACCCGTGTAGGGGGTCAGCCCCAGCATTTT. This translates into CATRVGGQPQHF. Based on the CDR3 plus reference TRBV15 and TRBJ1-5, the full variable domain is DAMVIQNPRYQVTQFGKPVTLSCSQTLNHNVMYWYQQKSSQAPKLLFHYYDKDFNNEADTPDNFQSRRPNTSFCFLDIRSPGLGDTAMYLCATRVGGQPQHFGDGTRLSIL.

This clonotype was counted ten times or more. This chain connects TRBV6-1 to TRBJ1-1; tentatively, D is TRBD1 (5 bases). Trimming pared 6 bases from V and 6 bases from J, leaving 8 bases between. This CDR3 comprises 11 residues. CDR1 is MNHNS and CDR2 is SASEGT in the germline V gene. CDR3 DNA: TGTGCCAGCAGGGGGGTCGCTGAAGCTTTCTTT. Encoded protein: CASRGVAEAFF.

About this clonotype: A far larger clone lies a single base away; this is likely a read error. The V and J genes are TRBV6-2 or TRBV6-3 and TRBJ1-1; D perhaps matches TRBD1 (5 bases). CDR1 is MNHEY and CDR2 is SVGEGT in the germline V gene. Trimming pared 1 base from V and 0 bases from J, leaving 9 bases between. This CDR3 spans 15 amino acids. The CDR3 DNA sequence: TGTGCCAGCAGTTACTTGGGGACGGTGAACACTGAAGCTTTCTTT. Its translation: CASSYLGTVNTEAFF.

A word on this clonotype: Since a much larger clone is just one base distant, this may be a read error. The chain carries TRBV9 and TRBJ1-1; 7 bases agree with TRBD1. Germline CDR1 SGDLS, CDR2 YYNGEE. The CDR3 totals 15 residues. DNA of the CDR3: TGTGCCAGCAGCGACTCTGACAGGGCCGGCCCTGAAGTTTTCTTT. Residues: CASSDSDRAGPEVFF.

Concerning this clonotype: A far larger clone is a single base away, which makes a read error likely. The chain is built from TRBV6-2 or TRBV6-3 and TRBJ1-1, with D unclear. V was shortened by 10 bases and J by 11 bases, with 17 bases between the two germline ends. Germline CDR1 is MNHEY and CDR2 is SVGEGT. The CDR3 consists of 11 residues. The chain's CDR3 is CAITFSGVAFF. The CDR3 coding sequence is TGTGCCATCACTTTTAGTGGGGTGGCTTTCTTT.

A remark on this clonotype: It may be a read error: a sequence one base away is much more abundant. The chain links TRBV18 to TRBJ2-1; 8 nucleotides agree with TRBD2. The CDR3 has 17 residues. V dropped 5 bases and J dropped 2; count of bases not matched to a gene: 11. Germline V gene data show CDR1 as KGHSH and CDR2 as LQKENI. The CDR3 region has the DNA TGTGCCAGCTCAACGGGGGGGCCCGGGGGAGCCTACAATGAGCAGTTCTTC. Its protein product is CASSTGGPGGAYNEQFF. Combining the CDR3 with reference TRBV18 and TRBJ2-1 gives the whole variable domain NAGVMQNPRHLVRRRGQEARLRCSPMKGHSHVYWYRQLPEEGLKFMVYLQKENIIDESGMPKERFSAEFPKEGPSILRIQQVVRGDSAAYFCASSTGGPGGAYNEQFFGPGTRLTVL.

The chain uses TRBV19 and TRBJ1-5; possible D gene TRBD1, 5 bases. Germline V gene sequence: CDR1 LNHDA, CDR2 SQIVND (reference sequence). CDR3 size: 14 residues. The germline V and J ends were trimmed by 0 bases and 2 bases, with 5 bases remaining between them. The CDR3 region has the DNA TGTGCCAGTAGTATAGAGGGGGGCAATCAGCCCCAGCATTTT. It is translated as CASSIEGGNQPQHF.

For this clonotype: A read error likely explains this, since a far larger clone differs by one base. This rearrangement joins TRBV6-2 or TRBV6-3 to TRBJ2-3; the match to TRBD2 covers 8 bases. This CDR3 is built from 17 residues. Germline CDR1 MNHEY, CDR2 SVGEGT. V lost 6 bases, J lost 0 bases, and 11 bases stayed unmatched. The CDR3 region has the DNA TGTGCCAGCAGACGACTAGCGCGGGGGCTCAGCACAGATACGCAGTATTTT. Translated, it gives CASRRLARGLSTDTQYF.

This clonotype was counted at least ten times. This rearrangement joins TRBV12-3 or TRBV12-4 to TRBJ1-5, with D possibly being TRBD1 (6 bases). This CDR3 region has 11 residues. Trimming took off 11 bases at V and 3 bases at J, with 8 bases between the two ends. The CDR3 DNA reads TGTGCCGGGGGGGCCAATCAGCCCCAGCATTTT. Residues: CAGGANQPQHF.

This clonotype was observed at least ten times. This sequence joins TRBV5-5 and TRBJ2-7; the match to TRBD1 covers 8 bases. V shed 0 bases, J shed 3 bases, and the junction held 14 bases outside the gene matches. The length of the CDR3 is 18 residues. Germline V gene sequence: CDR1 SGHKS, CDR2 YYEKEE (reference sequence). CDR3 sequence reads: CASSLASWGQGAFYEQYF. For the CDR3, the DNA is TGTGCCAGCAGCTTGGCATCTTGGGGGCAGGGGGCCTTCTACGAGCAGTACTTC.